The clone carrying this TCR beta chain was picked up a small number of times. The CDR3 is 15 amino acids. In germline, CDR1 is LGHDT, CDR2 YNNKEL (reference sequence). J lost 5 bases, V lost 4 bases, and 7 bases had no gene match. Every patient was untreated before thyroid surgery. The data originate from a study of metastatic and nonmetastatic thyroid tumors. Study summary: Thyroid patients, malignant and benign, had repertoires compared across blood and tumor or nodule tissue.

TCRdb used MiXCR to call clones anew from the PCR reads. The table records 43,000 or so clones, less than 5% of them present only once. The chain carries TRBV3-1 and TRBJ2-1, with TRBD1 matching over 8 bases. This sequence originates from a female donor with papillary thyroid cancer or a benign thyroid nodule (not recorded which). Some clones in this sample may be carry-over from other donors' samples. Input material: blood. CDR3 sequence reads: CASSLSGGAHNEQFF. Here the CDR3 DNA reads TGTGCCAGCAGCCTATCAGGGGGCGCCCACAATGAGCAGTTCTTC.